The entry that follows covers one TCR beta chain sequence. Its antigen is not identified. This record belongs to a study of cytomegalovirus exposure and HLA in healthy donors. Turning to the study itself: Earlier findings included approximately 120 million unique TCR beta sequences obtained from around 180 million T cells.

Study results and caveats: Most TCR beta V segments were productive about 90% or about 30% of the time in an earlier analysis.

V was clipped by 10 bases and J by 0 bases; unmatched bases: 6. The CDR3 consists of 13 residues. Germline CDR1 MNHEY, CDR2 SMNVEV (reference sequence). The PCR employed 60 Vbeta primers together with 13 Jbeta primers. Sequencing was performed with immunoSEQ multiplex PCR; in TCRdb, only in-frame clones are kept and a portion is missing. This table has about 200,000 clones, 70% to 85% appearing once. The sequenced material came from PBMCs. The gene calls are TRBV27 and TRBJ2-7; 7 nucleotides align to TRBD2. The clonotype comes from a woman aged 25-40 years in good health and CMV-seropositive. The CDR3 coding sequence is TGTGCCACCCAAGGCGGGAGCTCCTACGAGCAGTACTTC. This codes for CATQGGSSYEQYF.